These 5 T cell receptor beta chains came from one sample sequenced in a study of T cell responses to AZD1222 COVID-19 vaccine. Libraries were prepared by immunoSEQ multiplex PCR; TCRdb keeps only in-frame clonotypes and omits some of them. The table includes 170,000 or so clones, approximately 93% detected once. Material: peripheral blood, obtained on day 0 of AZD1222 vaccination. Source of these receptors: an adult in good health.

This rearrangement joins TRBV6-1 to TRBJ2-1, with D tentatively TRBD1 (5 bases). The V end was cut by 5 bases, the J end by 9 bases, with 20 bases between. The V gene's germline CDR1 is MNHNS and CDR2 SASEGT. The CDR3 has 15 residues. In DNA, the CDR3 is TGTGCCAGCAGTAACCCAGGGTCCTACCTCATTGAGCAGTTCTTC. It is translated as CASSNPGSYLIEQFF.

V is TRBV2 and J is TRBJ2-1, with TRBD2 identical over 9 bases. Germline CDR1 SNHLY, CDR2 FYNNEI. V shed 6 bases and J 4 bases; nucleotides not matched to a gene: 7. The CDR3 totals 15 residues. The CDR3 DNA follows: TGTGCCAGCAGAGGGCGAGCGGGGGGATACAATGAGCAGTTCTTC. It is translated as CASRGRAGGYNEQFF. Complete variable domain (other parts from reference TRBV2 and TRBJ2-1): EPEVTQTPSHQVTQMGQEVILRCVPISNHLYFYWYRQILGQKVEFLVSFYNNEISEKSEIFDDQFSVERPDGSNFTLKIRSTKLEDSAMYFCASRGRAGGYNEQFFGPGTRLTVL.

About this clone itself: Compared with germline, one end of the junction differs, possibly owing to a read error. The chain joins TRBV12-3 or TRBV12-4 to TRBJ1-2; perhaps TRBD1 as D (6 bases). The CDR3 consists of 13 residues. The CDR3 here is CASRAGGPSLFSF. CDR3 nucleotides: TGTGCCAGCAGGGCGGGGGGCCCTTCCCTATTCTCCTTC.

The J gene is TRBJ2-5, the V gene TRBV5-1; perhaps TRBD1 as D (5 bases). Germline V gives CDR1 SGHRS, CDR2 YFSETQ. The CDR3 consists of 15 residues. The V and J ends lost 0 bases and 1 base respectively, with 10 bases between them. The CDR3 region has the DNA TGCGCCAGCAGCTTGGCTGGGGCGACCCAAGAGACCCAGTACTTC. This codes for CASSLAGATQETQYF.

The chain carries TRBV29-1 and TRBJ2-1; the match to TRBD1 covers 8 bases. The CDR3 runs 14 residues. After removal of 6 bases from V and 9 bases from J, the junction contained 13 bases not matched to a gene. Germline CDR1 and CDR2: SQVTM and ANQGSEA. The CDR3 is CSVADRGPFTEQFF. The CDR3 bases are TGCAGCGTGGCTGACAGGGGCCCTTTCACTGAGCAGTTCTTC.